This is a list of T cell receptor beta chains from one sample in a study of a mutant IDH1 vaccine in newly diagnosed glioma. This table comes from immunoSEQ multiplex PCR, and its TCRdb copy is limited to in-frame clones, with some not included. Among tens of thousands of clones, roughly four fifths were seen once, and the ten largest hold less than 15%. These receptors have no known antigen. The sequenced sample was PBMCs, obtained from a glioma patient whose treatment included an IDH1 peptide vaccine. All receptors come from a man aged 30-40 years with glioma. The CDR3 runs from the conserved cysteine through the conserved F or W. The order of the fields is clone size, J gene, D gene, V gene, CDR3 DNA, CDR3 protein. A D gene is named only where the DNA matches it firmly. The size of a clone is reported for some rows only, either as once, few or many, or as a class for expanded clones.

size: NA
J: TRBJ1-2
D: TRBD1
V: TRBV5-1
DNA: TGCGCCAGCAGTTTCGGGACAGGGAAGGGAGTTGATGGCTACACCTTC
CDR3: CASSFGTGKGVDGYTF

size: NA
J: TRBJ2-7
D: TRBD2
V: TRBV2
DNA: TGTGCCAGCAGTGAAAGCGGGGTGAGCTCCTACGAGCAGTACTTC
CDR3: CASSESGVSSYEQYF

size: NA
J: TRBJ1-2
D: NA
V: TRBV6-4
DNA: TGTGCCAGCAGCCGGGACTTTGGGATAGTTGATGGCTACACCTTC
CDR3: CASSRDFGIVDGYTF

size: large
J: TRBJ2-7
D: NA
V: TRBV6-5
DNA: TGTGCCAGCAGTCCAGACTTAGCCTACGAGCAGTACTTC
CDR3: CASSPDLAYEQYF

size: NA
J: TRBJ2-7
D: NA
V: TRBV2
DNA: TGTGCCAGCAGTGACCTCAAATTCCTCGGGCAGTACTTC
CDR3: CASSDLKFLGQYF

size: large
J: TRBJ2-2
D: NA
V: TRBV6-5
DNA: TGTGCCAGCAGTTTCAGTAACGGGGAGCTGTTTTTT
CDR3: CASSFSNGELFF

size: NA
J: TRBJ2-7
D: NA
V: TRBV5-4
DNA: TGTGCCAGCAGCCCTCGGGCGGCCACCTACGAGCAGTACTTC
CDR3: CASSPRAATYEQYF

size: once
J: TRBJ1-1
D: NA
V: TRBV10-3
DNA: TGTGCCATCAGTGAGTCGAAGACAGGAGAGGTAGCTTTCTTT
CDR3: CAISESKTGEVAFF

size: few
J: TRBJ1-1
D: NA
V: TRBV19
DNA: TGTGCCAGTAGCGAGAAGAGGATTGTGAACACTGAAGCTTTCTTT
CDR3: CASSEKRIVNTEAFF

size: NA
J: TRBJ2-1
D: TRBD2
V: TRBV4-1
DNA: TGCGCCAGCAGCCAAGATCGGACTAGCGGTACTCCTTACAATGAGCAGTTCTTC
CDR3: CASSQDRTSGTPYNEQFF

size: NA
J: TRBJ1-1
D: NA
V: TRBV5-6
DNA: TGTGCCAGCAGCTTCGGGCTACTTCGGGAGGACACTGAAGCTTTCTTT
CDR3: CASSFGLLREDTEAFF

size: once
J: TRBJ1-1
D: NA
V: TRBV18
DNA: TGTGCCAGCTCCGAAGAGAACACTGAAGCTTTCTTT
CDR3: CASSEENTEAFF

size: NA
J: TRBJ1-1
D: NA
V: TRBV7-9
DNA: TGTGCCAGCAGCAGGGGAAACACTGAAGCTTTCTTT
CDR3: CASSRGNTEAFF

size: NA
J: TRBJ2-1
D: TRBD2
V: TRBV15
DNA: TGTGCCACCAGCTTTCGGACTAGCGGGATATCTGAGCAGTTCTTC
CDR3: CATSFRTSGISEQFF

size: NA
J: TRBJ2-3
D: TRBD2
V: TRBV5-1
DNA: TGCGCCAGCAGCTCCACAGGACTAGCGGGAGGTAGCACAGATACGCAGTATTTT
CDR3: CASSSTGLAGGSTDTQYF

size: NA
J: TRBJ2-1
D: TRBD2
V: TRBV6-1
DNA: TGTGCCAGCAGTGAAAGAACGGGAGGGTCCTACAATGAGCAGTTCTTC
CDR3: CASSERTGGSYNEQFF

size: NA
J: TRBJ1-1
D: NA
V: TRBV5-1
DNA: TGCGCCAGCAGCCTCTGGGACGGGGAGGACACTGAAGCTTTCTTT
CDR3: CASSLWDGEDTEAFF

size: NA
J: TRBJ1-4
D: NA
V: TRBV19
DNA: TGTGCCAGTAGTAGCCACCGTGCAACTAATGAAAAACTGTTTTTT
CDR3: CASSSHRATNEKLFF

size: NA
J: TRBJ2-1
D: TRBD2
V: TRBV2
DNA: TGTGCCAGCAGGGGACTAGCCTTCGGATACAATGAGCAGTTCTTC
CDR3: CASRGLAFGYNEQFF

size: NA
J: TRBJ2-7
D: NA
V: TRBV5-1
DNA: TGCGCCAGCAGCGTGGTGGTAGGGACCTACGAGCAGTACTTC
CDR3: CASSVVVGTYEQYF

size: NA
J: TRBJ2-3
D: NA
V: TRBV30
DNA: TGTGCCTGGAGCGTACTAGGGTCCTCTTCAGATACGCAGTATTTT
CDR3: CAWSVLGSSSDTQYF

size: NA
J: TRBJ2-7
D: NA
V: TRBV4-1
DNA: TGCGCCAGCAGCGACCTGGGGCAATACGAGCAGTACTTC
CDR3: CASSDLGQYEQYF

size: NA
J: TRBJ2-2
D: TRBD2
V: TRBV9
DNA: TGTGCCAGCAAACGAGGGCTAGCGGGGACCGGGGAGCTGTTTTTT
CDR3: CASKRGLAGTGELFF

size: once
J: TRBJ2-1
D: NA
V: TRBV25-1
DNA: TGTGCCAGCAGGGACTTCTCCTACAATGAGCAGTTCTTC
CDR3: CASRDFSYNEQFF

size: NA
J: TRBJ2-7
D: TRBD1
V: TRBV9
DNA: TGTGCCAGCAGCTCCCGACAGGGGTACGAGCAGTACTTC
CDR3: CASSSRQGYEQYF

size: NA
J: TRBJ2-1
D: TRBD2
V: TRBV7-9
DNA: TGTGCCAGCAGCTTAGTGGCGGGAGGGTTTGAGCAGTTCTTC
CDR3: CASSLVAGGFEQFF

size: NA
J: TRBJ2-7
D: NA
V: TRBV15
DNA: TGTGCCACCAGCAGAGGCCCAGCGGTGGAGCAGTACTTC
CDR3: CATSRGPAVEQYF

size: NA
J: TRBJ2-7
D: TRBD2
V: TRBV15
DNA: TGTGCCACCAGCAGAGCGTTGATTAGCGGGAGCGACGAGCAGTACTTC
CDR3: CATSRALISGSDEQYF

size: NA
J: TRBJ1-5
D: TRBD1
V: TRBV19
DNA: TGTGCCAGTAGTATAGACCAGGGGGCACACCAGCCCCAGCATTTT
CDR3: CASSIDQGAHQPQHF

size: NA
J: TRBJ2-5
D: TRBD2
V: TRBV9
DNA: TGTGCCAGCAGCGTAGCTCTAGCGGGACAAGAGACCCAGTACTTC
CDR3: CASSVALAGQETQYF

size: NA
J: TRBJ2-1
D: TRBD2
V: TRBV7-2
DNA: TGTGCCAGCAGCACTAGCGTCCCCGATGAGCAGTTCTTC
CDR3: CASSTSVPDEQFF

size: NA
J: TRBJ1-3
D: NA
V: TRBV5-1
DNA: TGCGCCAGCAGCCAAGGGGAGGACTCTGGAAACACCATATATTTT
CDR3: CASSQGEDSGNTIYF

size: NA
J: TRBJ2-1
D: TRBD2
V: TRBV30
DNA: TGTGCCTGGAGTGGGACTAGCGTTTACAATGAGCAGTTCTTC
CDR3: CAWSGTSVYNEQFF

size: NA
J: TRBJ1-1
D: NA
V: TRBV2
DNA: TGTGCCAGCTCTGCGGATATGAACACTGAAGCTTTCTTT
CDR3: CASSADMNTEAFF

size: NA
J: TRBJ2-3
D: NA
V: TRBV2
DNA: TGTGCCAGCAGCAGGGAGAGGGCAGATACGCAGTATTTT
CDR3: CASSRERADTQYF

size: NA
J: TRBJ1-1
D: NA
V: TRBV5-1
DNA: TGCGCCAGCGGACCGGGGGCTATGAACACTGAAGCTTTCTTT
CDR3: CASGPGAMNTEAFF

size: NA
J: TRBJ2-3
D: NA
V: TRBV6-1
DNA: TGTGCCAGCAGTGAAGGCTGGCCAGGCCGGACAGATACGCAGTATTTT
CDR3: CASSEGWPGRTDTQYF

size: once
J: TRBJ2-7
D: TRBD1
V: TRBV6-6
DNA: TGTGCCAGCAGTTACTTACAGGGGCGCGAGCAGTACTTC
CDR3: CASSYLQGREQYF

size: NA
J: TRBJ1-1
D: NA
V: TRBV5-1
DNA: TGCGCCAGCAGCCCTCCGGAGAGGGGGGACACTGAAGCTTTCTTT
CDR3: CASSPPERGDTEAFF

size: once
J: TRBJ1-1
D: NA
V: TRBV15
DNA: TGTGCCACCATGTTTGGGGGGGACACTGAAGCTTTCTTT
CDR3: CATMFGGDTEAFF

size: NA
J: TRBJ1-4
D: NA
V: TRBV5-4
DNA: TGTGCCAGCAGCCCACAGGGAGGAGGTAATGAAAAACTGTTTTTT
CDR3: CASSPQGGGNEKLFF

size: once
J: TRBJ2-5
D: NA
V: TRBV2
DNA: TGTGCCAGCAGTGGATCGTCAGTCTGGGAGACCCAGTACTTC
CDR3: CASSGSSVWETQYF

size: NA
J: TRBJ1-2
D: NA
V: TRBV7-9
DNA: TGTGCCAGCAGCTCGGTACAGCCGGGAGGCACTGATGGCTACACCTTC
CDR3: CASSSVQPGGTDGYTF

size: NA
J: TRBJ2-1
D: TRBD2
V: TRBV5-1
DNA: TGCGCCAGCAGCTTGGTGGTAGCGGGAGGTTTGGGCAATGAGCAGTTCTTC
CDR3: CASSLVVAGGLGNEQFF

size: NA
J: TRBJ2-5
D: TRBD2
V: TRBV2
DNA: TGTGCCAGCAGTGATACCGGGACTAGCGGGTCGGAGACCCAGTACTTC
CDR3: CASSDTGTSGSETQYF

size: NA
J: TRBJ2-1
D: TRBD1
V: TRBV5-1
DNA: TGCGCCAGCAGCTTAAGGACAGGCTTACACGGAGATGAGCAGTTCTTC
CDR3: CASSLRTGLHGDEQFF

size: NA
J: TRBJ2-3
D: NA
V: TRBV5-1
DNA: TGCGCCAGCAGCCCGGACTACACAGATACGCAGTATTTT
CDR3: CASSPDYTDTQYF

size: NA
J: TRBJ1-3
D: NA
V: TRBV6-5
DNA: TGTGCCAGCAGTTACTCGATCATCGGGAGATCTCCCATATATTTT
CDR3: CASSYSIIGRSPIYF

size: NA
J: TRBJ2-3
D: TRBD2
V: TRBV5-1
DNA: TGCGCCAGCAGCCTGGGACTAGCGGGAGGTACAGATACGCAGTATTTT
CDR3: CASSLGLAGGTDTQYF

size: once
J: TRBJ2-3
D: NA
V: TRBV25-1
DNA: TGTGCCAGCAGTGAAGCCTGGCAGGAGTATTTT
CDR3: CASSEAWQEYF

size: NA
J: TRBJ2-5
D: NA
V: TRBV11-1
DNA: TGTGCCAGCAGCTTAGGAGCCGGGTTTGGGGAGACCCAGTACTTC
CDR3: CASSLGAGFGETQYF

size: NA
J: TRBJ1-2
D: NA
V: TRBV5-4
DNA: TGTGCCAGCAGCTGGGGAGTCGGCTACACCTTC
CDR3: CASSWGVGYTF

size: once
J: TRBJ2-7
D: NA
V: TRBV5-6
DNA: TGTGCCAGCAGCCGACCGGGGTACTCCTACGAGCAGTACTTC
CDR3: CASSRPGYSYEQYF

size: NA
J: TRBJ2-7
D: NA
V: TRBV5-6
DNA: TGTGCCAGCAGCGTAAGGGGGGGGCCTCCCTACGAGCAGTACTTC
CDR3: CASSVRGGPPYEQYF

size: NA
J: TRBJ1-1
D: NA
V: TRBV10-1
DNA: TGCGCCAGCAGTGAGGGAGGGAAAGACACTGAAGCTTTCTTT
CDR3: CASSEGGKDTEAFF